This record covers a single T cell receptor beta chain. The data are from a study of blood T cells in healthy people across ages. Study-level background: In model experiments, template switching was able to capture about one barcoded beta molecule for every two T cells that were present.

In germline, CDR1 is SEHNR, CDR2 FQNEAQ (reference sequence). The CDR3 loop spans 13 amino acids. The V and J ends lost 2 bases and 4 bases respectively, with 9 bases between them. A sample-barcoded 5' primer and a J-beta primer mix were used in a second PCR of about 7 to 11 cycles. A template-switch adaptor that had 12 random nucleotides put a tag on each cDNA molecule. TCRdb re-called the 5' RACE reads with MiXCR, one entry per CDR3 protein. The table has about 1,400,000 distinct CDR3 sequences, approximately 59% seen once; the top ten hold over 6.5%. The material sequenced was blood. This receptor was taken from a man aged 18 to 30 in good health. The V gene is TRBV7-9, the J gene TRBJ2-7; D is unresolved. CDR3 sequence reads: CASSLFENYEQYF. For the CDR3, the DNA is TGTGCCAGCAGCTTATTCGAGAATTACGAGCAGTACTTC.